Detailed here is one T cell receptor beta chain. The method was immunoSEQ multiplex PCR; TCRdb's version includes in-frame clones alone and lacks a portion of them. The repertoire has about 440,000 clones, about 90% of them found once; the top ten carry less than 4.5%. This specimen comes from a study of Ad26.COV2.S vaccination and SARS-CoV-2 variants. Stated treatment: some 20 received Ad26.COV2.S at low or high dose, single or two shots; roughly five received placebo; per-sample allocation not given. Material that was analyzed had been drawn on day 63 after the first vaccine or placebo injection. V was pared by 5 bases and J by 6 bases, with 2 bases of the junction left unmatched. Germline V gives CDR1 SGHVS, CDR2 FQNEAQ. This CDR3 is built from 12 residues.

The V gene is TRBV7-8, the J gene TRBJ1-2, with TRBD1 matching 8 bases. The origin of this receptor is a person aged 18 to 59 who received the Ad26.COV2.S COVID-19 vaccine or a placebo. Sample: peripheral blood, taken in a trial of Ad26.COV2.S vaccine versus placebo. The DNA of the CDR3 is TGTGCCAGCAGCCCGGACAGGGATGGCTACACCTTC. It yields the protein CASSPDRDGYTF. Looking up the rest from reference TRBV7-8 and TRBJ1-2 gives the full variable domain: GAGVSQSPRYKVAKRGQDVALRCDPISGHVSLFWYQQALGQGPEFLTYFQNEAQLDKSGLPSDRFFAERPEGSVSTLKIQRTQQEDSAVYLCASSPDRDGYTFGSGTRLTVV.